This T cell receptor beta chain was sequenced for a study of cytomegalovirus exposure and HLA in healthy donors. Whole-study results and caveats: The investigators catalogued 150 or so TCR beta chains as cytomegalovirus-associated. Most subjects' HLA-A and HLA-B alleles were reportedly predicted from TCR beta sequences.

Unrecorded immune exposure was likely among donors, who were nominally healthy when sampled. As regards this clone: The antigen is not known.

The PCR made use of 60 Vbeta and 13 Jbeta primers. Authors' analysis steps: In a later analysis, of 80 million or so unique beta chains, around 11 million appeared in at least two donors. Profiled with immunoSEQ multiplex PCR; TCRdb holds only in-frame clones, not every one. Clone size and V and J calls were adopted from that table, with D and trimming inferred from the DNA. The table has roughly 120,000 clones, around 80% seen once. From germline, CDR1 is SGHRS and CDR2 YFSETQ. J was trimmed by 0 bases and V by 1 base; bases with no gene match: 6. The CDR3 sequence is 17 residues long. The sequencing input was PBMCs. The V call is TRBV5-1, the J call TRBJ2-5; TRBD2 matches at 10 bases. This sequence was found in a woman in her thirties in good health and CMV-seronegative. CDR3 in amino acids: CASSLSEAGGDQETQYF. The CDR3 region has the DNA TGCGCCAGCAGCTTGTCCGAAGCGGGGGGGGACCAAGAGACCCAGTACTTC.